The clone carrying this TCR beta chain was seen a handful of times. This sample stems from a study of PD-L1 blockade in urothelial cancer. The time point: pretreatment peripheral blood. The CDR3 has 14 residues. Deletions cut 2 bases from V and 5 bases from J, with 10 bases between. Germline CDR1 is SNHLY and CDR2 is FYNNEI. Generated by immunoSEQ multiplex PCR, the TCRdb table keeps only in-frame clones and is missing some. The sample has around 50,000 clones, 80% to 85% seen once. The J gene is TRBJ2-1, the V gene TRBV2, with TRBD2 as a possible D gene (6 bases). The TCR comes from a man over 45 with urothelial cancer. Sample: PBMCs, taken around atezolizumab (anti-PD-L1) treatment. CDR3 in amino acids: CASSEQGLDNEQFF. The DNA of the CDR3 is TGTGCCAGCAGTGAACAGGGACTGGACAATGAGCAGTTCTTC. Drawing the rest from reference TRBV2 and TRBJ2-1, the complete variable domain is EPEVTQTPSHQVTQMGQEVILRCVPISNHLYFYWYRQILGQKVEFLVSFYNNEISEKSEIFDDQFSVERPDGSNFTLKIRSTKLEDSAMYFCASSEQGLDNEQFFGPGTRLTVL.